These 11 T cell receptor beta chains were all obtained from the same sample, sequenced in a study of blood T cell repertoires in COVID-19. Assay: immunoSEQ multiplex PCR; the TCRdb copy retains only in-frame clones and omits some. The data contain 90,000 to 120,000 clones, 85% to 95% of them seen just once; the ten biggest clones take up around 1.2%. Sequenced sample: peripheral blood. The receptors originated from a woman in her 30s with acute or convalescent COVID-19.

This chain uses TRBV7-8 with TRBJ2-1, with unresolved D. Trimming pared 4 bases from V and 0 bases from J, leaving 10 bases between. From germline, CDR1 is SGHVS and CDR2 FQNEAQ. The CDR3 contains 15 residues. The CDR3 loop is CASSSSLLSYNEQFF. For the CDR3, the DNA is TGTGCCAGCAGCTCCAGTCTTCTCTCCTACAATGAGCAGTTCTTC.

The chain links TRBV7-2 to TRBJ2-1; TRBD1 is a possible D gene (5 bases). This CDR3 comprises 13 residues. V gave up 6 bases and J gave up 8 bases, with 14 bases separating them. The germline CDR1 and CDR2 sequences are SGHTA and FQGNSA. Here the CDR3 reads CASSLQVFDEQFF. The CDR3 DNA follows: TGTGCCAGCAGTCTACAGGTCTTCGATGAGCAGTTCTTC.

About this clone: Other DNA sequences in the same sample also yield this CDR3. The V gene is TRBV19, the J gene TRBJ1-5, with D tentatively TRBD1 (5 bases). Trimming took off 3 bases at V and 5 bases at J, with 11 bases between the two ends. CDR1 and CDR2 from the germline V gene are LNHDA and SQIVND (reference sequence). The CDR3 contains 14 residues. CDR3 DNA sequence: TGTGCCAGTAGTATTTGGTCGGGGGATCAGCCCCAGCATTTT. It encodes CASSIWSGDQPQHF.

CDR3 nucleotide sequence: TGCGCCAGCAGCTTGGTGGAGGGGGCGCCCACCTACGAGCAGTACTTC. The encoded protein is CASSLVEGAPTYEQYF. The chain couples TRBV5-1 to TRBJ2-7, with D perhaps TRBD1 (7 bases). The V end lost 0 bases, the J end lost 2 bases, and 15 bases lay between the germline ends. Germline lookup yields CDR1 SGHRS and CDR2 YFSETQ. This CDR3 contains 16 residues. Together with reference TRBV5-1 and TRBJ2-7, the CDR3 gives the full variable domain: KAGVTQTPRYLIKTRGQQVTLSCSPISGHRSVSWYQQTPGQGLQFLFEYFSETQRNKGNFPGRFSGRQFSNSRSEMNVSTLELGDSALYLCASSLVEGAPTYEQYFGPGTRLTVT.

V usage is TRBV5-5 and J usage is TRBJ2-1; TRBD1 is a possible D gene (6 bases). CDR1 is SGHKS, CDR2 YYEKEE, per germline (reference sequence). Trimming cost V 3 bases and J 8 bases, with 21 bases left between them. The CDR3 runs 16 residues. The CDR3 spells CASSSPQGKGVDEQFF. The DNA for the CDR3 is TGTGCCAGCAGCTCTCCACAGGGAAAGGGGGTCGATGAGCAGTTCTTC. Combining the CDR3 with reference TRBV5-5 and TRBJ2-1 gives the whole variable domain DAGVTQSPTHLIKTRGQQVTLRCSPISGHKSVSWYQQVLGQGPQFIFQYYEKEERGRGNFPDRFSARQFPNYSSELNVNALLLGDSALYLCASSSPQGKGVDEQFFGPGTRLTVL.

The chain combines TRBV5-6 with TRBJ1-1; TRBD1 aligns across 7 bases. This CDR3 region has 15 residues. V shed 5 bases, J shed 1 base, and the junction held 8 bases outside the gene matches. The germline gives CDR1 SGHDT, CDR2 YYEEEE. The CDR3 loop reads CASRGKHRGNTEAFF. CDR3 nucleotides: TGTGCCAGCAGGGGTAAACACAGGGGGAACACTGAAGCTTTCTTT.

V is TRBV10-3 and J is TRBJ2-5; D possibly corresponds to TRBD2 (5 bases). Germline values: CDR1 ENHRY, CDR2 SYGVKD. The CDR3 length is 17 residues. The germline V and J ends were trimmed by 2 bases and 3 bases, with 19 bases remaining between them. The CDR3 region has the DNA TGTGCCATCAGTGAGGCTCGGGGAGCCAAACTAAAAGAGACCCAGTACTTC. Translation: CAISEARGAKLKETQYF.

The chain couples TRBV19 to TRBJ2-7; 7 nucleotides match TRBD1. J was trimmed by 3 bases and V by 4 bases; bases with no gene match: 3. The CDR3 runs 13 residues. CDR1 is LNHDA and CDR2 is SQIVND in the germline V gene (reference sequence). CDR3 residues: CASSTGDSYEQYF. The CDR3 DNA reads as TGTGCCAGTAGTACCGGGGACAGCTACGAGCAGTACTTC.

CDR3 region: CASSSRDRPYNEQFF. CDR3 DNA sequence: TGTGCCAGCAGTAGCCGGGACAGGCCCTACAATGAGCAGTTCTTC. The V and J genes are TRBV28 and TRBJ2-1; 8 nucleotides line up with TRBD1. This CDR3 is built from 15 residues. V lost 5 bases and J lost 2; bases outside the gene matches: 5. The V gene's germline CDR1 is MDHEN and CDR2 SYDVKM.

The gene calls are TRBV11-2 and TRBJ1-2; D not resolved. The germline gives CDR1 SGHAT, CDR2 FQNNGV. The CDR3 loop spans 15 amino acids. Trimming cost V 6 bases and J 4 bases, with 18 bases left between them. CDR3 in DNA: TGTGCCAGCAGTCCGACCCAAACAGTTGGCTATGGCTACACCTTC. Its translation: CASSPTQTVGYGYTF.

This chain links TRBV11-2 with TRBJ1-4; D not resolved. With 3 bases removed from V and 8 bases from J, the gap between germline ends came to 7 bases. This CDR3 region has 12 residues. CDR1 SGHAT and CDR2 FQNNGV come from the germline V gene. This CDR3 reads CASSFGGEKLFF. CDR3 sequence (DNA): TGTGCCAGCAGCTTCGGAGGGGAAAAACTGTTTTTT.